Listed here are 8 T cell receptor beta chains from one sample, sequenced in a study of blood T cell repertoires in COVID-19. TCRdb's table, derived via immunoSEQ multiplex PCR, lists solely in-frame clones and lacks some. This sample yields 350,000 to 500,000 clones, of which about 88% are seen a single time; about 1.4% belongs to the top ten. Sequenced sample: PBMCs or T cells enriched from blood (not recorded which). Source of these receptors: a woman aged 18-29 years who had been exposed to COVID-19.

In DNA, the CDR3 is TGTGCCAGCAGTGCCTATACTAGCGGGAGTAGCACAGATACGCAGTATTTT. Amino acids: CASSAYTSGSSTDTQYF. V is TRBV25-1 and J is TRBJ2-3, with TRBD2 matching 11 bases. The CDR3 runs 17 residues. V lost 4 bases, J lost 0 bases, and 6 bases stayed unmatched. Germline loops: CDR1 MGHDK, CDR2 SYGVNS. Full variable domain (outside the CDR3, taken from reference TRBV25-1 and TRBJ2-3): EADIYQTPRYLVIGTGKKITLECSQTMGHDKMYWYQQDPGMELHLIHYSYGVNSTEKGDLSSESTVSRIRTEHFPLTLESARPSHTSQYLCASSAYTSGSSTDTQYFGPGTRLTVL.

This chain joins TRBV14 and TRBJ1-2; no clear D gene. Trimming left V 10 bases short and J 7 bases short, with 7 bases between. The CDR3 has 9 residues. CDR1 is SGHDN and CDR2 is FVKESK in the germline V gene. CDR3 sequence: CATLGGYTF. The CDR3 DNA is TGTGCCACCCTCGGTGGCTACACCTTC.

J is TRBJ1-3 and V is TRBV15, with D tentatively TRBD1 (5 bases). The CDR3 runs to 17 residues. CDR1 LNHNV and CDR2 YYDKDF come from the germline V gene (reference sequence). The V end lost 1 base, the J end lost 4 bases, and 17 bases lay between the germline ends. The CDR3 region has the DNA TGTGCCACCAGCAGAGGTGGTTTTAGCAGGGTAGGAAACACCATATATTTT. Its translation: CATSRGGFSRVGNTIYF.

The V and J genes are TRBV7-9 and TRBJ2-4; 8 bases map to TRBD1. The CDR3 extends over 11 amino acids. Germline V gene lookup returns CDR1 SEHNR and CDR2 FQNEAQ (reference sequence). With 5 bases clipped from V and 13 bases from J, the junction kept 4 bases outside the gene matches. The CDR3 spells CASSVDRGQYF. As DNA, the CDR3 is TGTGCCAGCAGCGTCGACAGGGGACAGTACTTC. The full variable domain, rest sourced from reference TRBV7-9 and TRBJ2-4, is DTGVSQNPRHKITKRGQNVTFRCDPISEHNRLYWYRQTLGQGPEFLTYFQNEAQLEKSRLLSDRFSAERPKGSFSTLEIQRTEQGDSAMYLCASSVDRGQYFGAGTRLSVL.

The rearrangement joins TRBV28 to TRBJ1-4, with a tentative D call TRBD1 (5 bases). CDR3 size: 15 residues. CDR1 and CDR2 (germline): MDHEN, SYDVKM. Trimming cost V 6 bases and J 0 bases, with 11 bases left between them. CDR3 in DNA: TGTGCCAGCAGGCTCGCGGGGGCAACTAATGAAAAACTGTTTTTT. Residues: CASRLAGATNEKLFF.

The chain has TRBV7-9 and TRBJ1-5; D is uncertain. In germline, CDR1 is SEHNR, CDR2 FQNEAQ (reference sequence). V was clipped by 4 bases and J by 0 bases, with 7 bases between them. The CDR3 is 14 residues long. Here the CDR3 DNA reads TGTGCCAGCAGCTATGGCAATAGCAATCAGCCCCAGCATTTT. This sequence encodes CASSYGNSNQPQHF.

This chain links TRBV9 with TRBJ1-3; 8 nucleotides line up with TRBD1. The CDR3 consists of 16 residues. V gave up 4 bases and J gave up 1 base; unmatched junction bases: 7. The germline CDR1 and CDR2 sequences are SGDLS and YYNGEE. CDR3 DNA: TGTGCCAGCAGCCCCCAGGACAGGGCTTCTGGAAACACCATATATTTT. Residues: CASSPQDRASGNTIYF. Drawing the rest from reference TRBV9 and TRBJ1-3, the complete variable domain is DSGVTQTPKHLITATGQRVTLRCSPRSGDLSVYWYQQSLDQGLQFLIQYYNGEERAKGNILERFSAQQFPDLHSELNLSSLELGDSALYFCASSPQDRASGNTIYFGEGSWLTVV.

The chain is built from TRBV3-1 (or the pseudogene TRBV3-2) and TRBJ2-7; 11 nucleotides match TRBD2. The V gene's germline CDR1 is LGHDT and CDR2 YNNKEL (reference sequence). The ends lost 4 bases at V and 6 bases at J; junction bases unmatched: 5. The CDR3 length is 14 residues. In nucleotides, the CDR3 is TGTGCCAGCAGCCCGGCTAGCGGGAGGAGCGAGCAGTACTTC. It is translated as CASSPASGRSEQYF.